This T cell receptor (beta chain) was captured by sequencing in a study of blood T cells in healthy people across ages. Study context: Roughly one uniquely barcoded beta molecule per two T cells was captured.

It was with a sample-barcoded 5' primer and a J-beta primer mix that a second PCR of roughly 7 to 12 cycles was run. Each cDNA molecule carried a tag from a template-switch adaptor that contained 12 random nucleotides. TCRdb independently ran MiXCR on the 5' RACE reads; one entry per CDR3 protein. This table has about 780,000 distinct CDR3 sequences, approximately 59% appearing once. In each sample, at least 6.5 million PBMCs were isolated. Per individual sample, total RNA of at least 5 micrograms was extracted. V was pared by 3 bases and J by 3 bases, with 5 bases of the junction left unmatched. CDR3 size: 15 residues. Germline assignment: CDR1 SGHRS and CDR2 YFSETQ. This clonotype is a singleton in its sample.

Specimen: blood. The rearrangement uses TRBV5-1 and TRBJ2-7; 11 nucleotides align to TRBD1. This TCR came from a man between 25 and 39 years old in good health. The chain's CDR3 is CASSWVGQGDYEQYF. The DNA for the CDR3 is TGCGCCAGCAGCTGGGTGGGACAGGGGGACTACGAGCAGTACTTC. Combining the CDR3 with reference TRBV5-1 and TRBJ2-7 gives the whole variable domain KAGVTQTPRYLIKTRGQQVTLSCSPISGHRSVSWYQQTPGQGLQFLFEYFSETQRNKGNFPGRFSGRQFSNSRSEMNVSTLELGDSALYLCASSWVGQGDYEQYFGPGTRLTVT.